These 6 T cell receptor beta chains originate from one sample sequenced in a study of control samples from healthy donors and cancer patients. The protocol was immunoSEQ multiplex PCR, while the TCRdb copy is restricted to in-frame clones and leaves out a portion. The table records 140,000 or so clones, 89% of them present only once. The sequencing sample was made of blood. All receptors come from a man between 25 and 39 years old in good health.

This clone was observed once. The V gene is TRBV5-6, the J gene TRBJ2-5; TRBD2 matches at 7 bases. CDR3 size: 15 residues. V was pared by 3 bases and J by 0 bases, with 5 bases of the junction left unmatched. Germline CDR1 SGHDT, CDR2 YYEEEE. CDR3 loop: CASSWREGYQETQYF. In DNA form, the CDR3 reads TGTGCCAGCAGCTGGAGGGAGGGTTACCAAGAGACCCAGTACTTC.

The CDR3 coding sequence is TGTGCCAGCAGCCAAAGGACTAGCGGGGGGGCTGAGACCCAGTACTTC. Translation gives CASSQRTSGGAETQYF. V gene TRBV3-1 (or the pseudogene TRBV3-2) combines with J gene TRBJ2-5, with 15 positions matching TRBD2. Losses at the gene ends were 2 bases for V and 5 bases for J; bases not matched to a gene: 3. This CDR3 is 16 amino acids long. CDR1 and CDR2 from the germline V gene are LGHDT and YNNKEL (reference sequence).

This clone appeared a single time. The V gene is TRBV9, the J gene TRBJ1-2, with TRBD1 identical over 9 bases. The CDR3 loop spans 16 amino acids. With V trimmed by 0 bases and J by 6 bases, 9 bases remained unmatched. From germline, CDR1 is SGDLS and CDR2 YYNGEE. The CDR3 sequence is CASSVGARDRENGYTF. DNA for the CDR3: TGTGCCAGCAGCGTAGGGGCGCGGGACAGGGAGAATGGCTACACCTTC.

The rearrangement uses TRBV11-2 and TRBJ2-7; D remains unclear. V was clipped by 5 bases and J by 2 bases, with 7 bases between them. Germline loops: CDR1 SGHAT, CDR2 FQNNGV. CDR3 length equals 12 residues. Here the CDR3 DNA reads TGTGCCAGCAGCCCAAATACCTACGAGCAGTACTTC. Protein: CASSPNTYEQYF.

This sequence joins TRBV3-1 (or the pseudogene TRBV3-2) and TRBJ2-7, with TRBD2 identical over 7 bases. V shed 1 base, J shed 4 bases, and the junction held 7 bases outside the gene matches. Germline assignment: CDR1 LGHDT and CDR2 YNNKEL (reference sequence). This CDR3 is built from 15 residues. The CDR3 here is CASSQVQAGPYEQYF. DNA for the CDR3: TGTGCCAGCAGCCAAGTACAAGCGGGGCCGTACGAGCAGTACTTC.

This chain joins TRBV25-1 and TRBJ2-5, with a possible D match to TRBD2 (5 bases). V lost 3 bases and J 0 bases, leaving 14 bases between the germline ends. This CDR3 contains 16 residues. The germline V gene encodes CDR1 MGHDK and CDR2 SYGVNS. As DNA, the CDR3 is TGTGCCAGCAGTGATTTATACACCGGGGACCAAGAGACCCAGTACTTC. Its protein is CASSDLYTGDQETQYF.